The 15 T cell receptor beta chains below come from one sample, sequenced in a study of graft-versus-host responses after intestinal transplantation. Profiling relied on immunoSEQ multiplex PCR, and the TCRdb table lists in-frame clones only, not all of them. This sample has 25,000 to 30,000 clones, with roughly 93% found just once. Specimen: PBMCs, collected 18 days after transplant. The receptors derive from a human patient who received an intestinal transplant, so some T cells may come from the graft donor.

CDR3 amino acids: CASSLNNPRAGGGRGDEQFF. CDR3 DNA: TGTGCCAGCAGCTTGAACAACCCCCGAGCGGGCGGGGGGCGAGGGGATGAGCAGTTCTTC. The chain joins TRBV7-8 to TRBJ2-1; 8 bases line up with TRBD2. Losses at the gene ends were 3 bases for V and 8 bases for J; bases not matched to a gene: 24. The CDR3 totals 20 residues. Germline CDR1 reads SGHVS; CDR2 reads FQNEAQ.

This sequence joins TRBV4-1 and TRBJ2-3; D remains ambiguous. The CDR3 is 13 residues long. Germline V gene data show CDR1 as MGHRA and CDR2 as YSYEKL. Trimming removed 3 bases at V and 4 bases at J, with 8 bases between. The CDR3 here is CASSQMIADTQYF. The CDR3 bases are TGCGCCAGCAGCCAGATGATCGCAGATACGCAGTATTTT.

The chain couples TRBV12-5 to TRBJ1-2; D is unclear. CDR1 LGHNT and CDR2 FRNRAP come from the germline V gene. The length of the CDR3 is 14 residues. The V end was cut by 3 bases, the J end by 3 bases, with 11 bases between. The CDR3 here is CASGLGGSYYGYTF. The CDR3 region has the DNA TGTGCTAGTGGTTTAGGCGGCTCTTACTATGGCTACACCTTC.

The chain joins TRBV14 to TRBJ2-7, with D possibly being TRBD1 or TRBD2 (6 bases each). Germline CDR1 and CDR2: SGHDN and FVKESK. Trimming removed 4 bases at V and 3 bases at J, with 16 bases between. This CDR3 spans 15 amino acids. The chain's CDR3 is CASSPRGRRGYEQYF. CDR3 in DNA: TGTGCCAGCAGCCCTCGGGGGCGACGGGGCTACGAGCAGTACTTC.

The rearrangement joins TRBV4-2 to TRBJ1-2; D is uncertain. Germline CDR1 is LGHNA and CDR2 is YNFKEQ. V lost 0 bases, J lost 3 bases, and 11 bases lay in between. This CDR3 has 15 amino acids. CDR3 in DNA: TGTGCCAGCAGCCAAGATCTGGGCAGCGACTATGGCTACACCTTC. This sequence encodes CASSQDLGSDYGYTF.

The chain carries TRBV27 and TRBJ2-7, with TRBD1 matching over 8 bases. The CDR3 totals 15 residues. Germline assignment: CDR1 MNHEY and CDR2 SMNVEV (reference sequence). The trim removed 1 base at V and 1 base at J, leaving 3 bases unmatched. CDR3 amino acids: CASSLFTGGSYEQYF. The CDR3 coding sequence is TGTGCCAGCAGTTTATTTACAGGGGGATCCTACGAGCAGTACTTC.

The chain joins TRBV10-3 to TRBJ1-2; 7 bases fit TRBD1. In germline, CDR1 is ENHRY, CDR2 SYGVKD. V gave up 9 bases and J gave up 4 bases; unmatched junction bases: 8. The CDR3 spans 13 residues. The CDR3 nucleotides are TGTGCCATGCACAGGGGACGGGGCTATGGCTACACCTTC. Amino acid sequence: CAMHRGRGYGYTF.

This sequence joins TRBV18 and TRBJ1-1, with 8 bases aligning to TRBD1. CDR3 length: 14 amino acids. CDR1 is KGHSH and CDR2 is LQKENI in the germline V gene. V was clipped by 4 bases and J by 3 bases; unmatched bases: 4. In DNA form, the CDR3 reads TGTGCCAGCTCACTCTCGGACAGGGACACTGAAGCTTTCTTT. Its protein product is CASSLSDRDTEAFF.

The rearrangement joins TRBV5-1 to TRBJ2-4; 10 bases match TRBD1. This CDR3 has 14 residues. The germline V gene has CDR1 SGHRS and CDR2 YFSETQ. The V segment lost 4 bases and the J segment 5 bases; nucleotides outside the gene matches: 3. CDR3 DNA sequence: TGCGCCAGCAGCGACGGGACAGGGGAAAACATTCAGTACTTC. It specifies CASSDGTGENIQYF.

The rearrangement uses TRBV7-8 and TRBJ2-3; either TRBD1 or TRBD2 may supply D (5 bases each). CDR1 SGHVS and CDR2 FQNEAQ come from the germline V gene. Trimming removed 5 bases at V and 2 bases at J, with 14 bases between. This CDR3 region has 15 residues. The CDR3 loop is CASSDGARYTDTQYF. CDR3 DNA sequence: TGTGCCAGCAGCGACGGGGCCAGATACACAGATACGCAGTATTTT. The entire variable domain, with the rest obtained from reference TRBV7-8 and TRBJ2-3, is as follows: GAGVSQSPRYKVAKRGQDVALRCDPISGHVSLFWYQQALGQGPEFLTYFQNEAQLDKSGLPSDRFFAERPEGSVSTLKIQRTQQEDSAVYLCASSDGARYTDTQYFGPGTRLTVL.

In DNA, the CDR3 is TGTGCCAGCAGGGAGACAAGCGGGGGGGCCGGGGAGCTGTTTTTT. This gives the protein CASRETSGGAGELFF. The J gene is TRBJ2-2, the V gene TRBV7-9; 10 bases match TRBD2. Germline CDR1 is SEHNR and CDR2 is FQNEAQ (reference sequence). The trim removed 6 bases at V and 6 bases at J, leaving 7 bases unmatched. This CDR3 comprises 15 residues.

The CDR3 DNA sequence: TGCGCCAGCAGCTTGAGCGGGGGGAGGCCCTACGAGCAGTACTTC. This encodes CASSLSGGRPYEQYF. The chain combines TRBV5-1 with TRBJ2-7, with 9 nucleotides matching TRBD2. The CDR3 runs to 15 residues. J gave up 2 bases and V 1 base, and 4 bases lay outside the gene matches. CDR1 is SGHRS and CDR2 is YFSETQ in the germline V gene.

This clone is a singleton in its sample. The chain recombines TRBV9 with TRBJ1-2; no reliable D call. In germline, CDR1 is SGDLS, CDR2 YYNGEE. The CDR3 sequence is 15 residues long. Between the trimmed V and J ends, which lost 3 bases and 6 bases, there was a span of 18 bases. The CDR3: CASSAAGFMEHGYTF. CDR3 coding DNA: TGTGCCAGCAGCGCGGCGGGGTTTATGGAGCATGGCTACACCTTC.

The genes are TRBV2 and TRBJ2-3; D uncertain. Trimming took 8 bases from V and 1 from J, leaving 10 bases between them. CDR3 length: 13 amino acids. CDR1 SNHLY and CDR2 FYNNEI come from the germline V gene. This chain's CDR3 is CASLPVGTDTQYF. The DNA of the CDR3 is TGTGCCAGCTTGCCAGTGGGCACAGATACGCAGTATTTT. The variable domain in full, completed from reference TRBV2 and TRBJ2-3, reads EPEVTQTPSHQVTQMGQEVILRCVPISNHLYFYWYRQILGQKVEFLVSFYNNEISEKSEIFDDQFSVERPDGSNFTLKIRSTKLEDSAMYFCASLPVGTDTQYFGPGTRLTVL.

CDR3 coding DNA: TGTGCCAGCAGTTTATCAAGTCCGCTCTCTGGAAACACCATATATTTT. Amino acids: CASSLSSPLSGNTIYF. This sequence joins TRBV27 and TRBJ1-3; D call uncertain. Trimming took off 0 bases at V and 0 bases at J, with 9 bases between the two ends. This CDR3 spans 16 amino acids. The V gene's germline CDR1 is MNHEY and CDR2 SMNVEV (reference sequence).